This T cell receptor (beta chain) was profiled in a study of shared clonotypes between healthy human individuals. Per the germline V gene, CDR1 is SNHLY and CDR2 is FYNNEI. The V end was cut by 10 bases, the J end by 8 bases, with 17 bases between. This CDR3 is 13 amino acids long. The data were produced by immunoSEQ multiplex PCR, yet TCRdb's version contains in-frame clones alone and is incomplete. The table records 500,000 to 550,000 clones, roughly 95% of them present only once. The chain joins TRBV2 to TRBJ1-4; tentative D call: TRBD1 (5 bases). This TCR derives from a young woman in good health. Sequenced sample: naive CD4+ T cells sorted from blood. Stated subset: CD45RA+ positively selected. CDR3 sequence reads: CATKLGPGEKLFF. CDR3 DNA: TGTGCCACCAAACTGGGGCCTGGGGAAAAACTGTTTTTT.